The rows below give T cell receptor beta chains drawn from one sample of a study of T cells in Graves' hyperthyroidism and ophthalmopathy. From the multiplex PCR reads, TCRdb called clonotypes with MiXCR, one entry per CDR3 protein. Of about 610,000 distinct CDR3 sequences detected, roughly 14% appear once; the ten largest clones hold 4% to 5.5%. Sequencing used blood. Receptors were obtained from a woman aged 40-49 years with Graves' ophthalmopathy. The CDR3 runs from the conserved cysteine through the conserved F or W. Fields, in order: D gene, V gene, J gene, clone size, CDR3 DNA, CDR3 protein. The D gene is left open where the match is weak. Size values are once, few and many counts, or a class for expanded clones, and some rows have none.

TRBD2	TRBV5-1	TRBJ2-2	.	TGCGCCAGCAGCCGCGATACTAGCGGGAGGTTTGAGTGGTTAAACACCGGGGAGCTGTTTTTT	CASSRDTSGRFEWLNTGELFF
.	TRBV20-1	TRBJ1-5	many	TGCAGTGCTAGGGAAGGGGATCAGCCCCAGCATTTT	CSAREGDQPQHF
TRBD1	TRBV19	TRBJ2-7	.	TGTGCCAGTTCCGTAGGGACAGGGTATTGGTACGAGCAGTACTTC	CASSVGTGYWYEQYF
.	TRBV28	TRBJ2-7	.	TGTGCCACCAAGAGGGGGAGGGATTTTGTTGCCGAGCAGTACTTC	CATKRGRDFVAEQYF
TRBD1	TRBV30	TRBJ2-4	many	TGTGCCTGGGACGGACAGGGGGATGGCATTCAGTACTTC	CAWDGQGDGIQYF
.	TRBV6-5	TRBJ2-2	many	TGTGCCAGCAGTTACTCGGGGACTTTCAACACCGGGGAGCTGTTTTTT	CASSYSGTFNTGELFF
.	TRBV20-1	TRBJ2-7	.	TGCAGTGCTAGAGGTGTCACCCTTGAGGAGCAGTACTTC	CSARGVTLEEQYF
TRBD2	TRBV6-2/TRBV6-3	TRBJ2-2	.	TGTGCCAGCACCCAGGGACTAGCGGGAGCCGGGGAGCTGTTTTTT	CASTQGLAGAGELFF
TRBD2	TRBV19	TRBJ2-2	many	TGTGCCAGTAGTATCCGGGAGGTGATGAACACCGGGGAGCTGTTTTTT	CASSIREVMNTGELFF
TRBD1	TRBV12-3/TRBV12-4	TRBJ1-2	many	TGTGCCAGCAGCCTGACCCGGACAGGGGGCGGCTACACCTTC	CASSLTRTGGGYTF
.	TRBV6-5	TRBJ2-7	many	TGTGCCAGCAGTTACTCAGGGAGTAACGAGCAGTACTTC	CASSYSGSNEQYF
TRBD1	TRBV7-2	TRBJ2-7	many	TGTGCCAGCAGCTTAGCCTCTGGGACAGGGGCCGCCTACGAGCAGTACTTC	CASSLASGTGAAYEQYF
.	TRBV20-1	TRBJ2-5	.	TGCAGTGCTAGAGACAGGGCCAAAGAGACCCAGTACTTC	CSARDRAKETQYF
.	TRBV24-1	TRBJ2-2	many	TGTGCCACCAGTGATTTTAACACGGGAGTTAAGACCGGGGAGCTGTTTTTT	CATSDFNTGVKTGELFF
TRBD1	TRBV6-2/TRBV6-3	TRBJ1-5	.	TGTGCCAGCAGCGGGACAGGGGAAAACAATCAGCCCCAGCATTTT	CASSGTGENNQPQHF
TRBD2	TRBV6-1	TRBJ2-7	many	TGTGCCAGCGTAGCGGGAGGAGGGCCCCCGGGAGGAGAGCAGTACTTC	CASVAGGGPPGGEQYF
.	TRBV6-5	TRBJ1-3	many	TGTGCCAGCATCCGTACTGTTAGCTCTGGAAACACCATATATTTT	CASIRTVSSGNTIYF
TRBD2	TRBV7-2	TRBJ2-5	many	TGTGCCACGGGGAGGGGCTTAGAGACCCAGTACTTC	CATGRGLETQYF
TRBD1	TRBV27	TRBJ1-1	.	TGTGCCAGCAGTTTATTACAGGGGGTCGAAGCTTTCTTT	CASSLLQGVEAFF
.	TRBV4-2	TRBJ1-2	many	TGTGCCAGCAGCCTTGAAAGGGAGTGGGCCAGGGAGGATGGCTACACCTTC	CASSLEREWAREDGYTF
.	TRBV6-2/TRBV6-3	TRBJ1-5	.	TGTGCCATTTCTGGACAGACGAGCAATCAGCCCCAGCATTTT	CAISGQTSNQPQHF
.	TRBV12-3/TRBV12-4	TRBJ1-2	many	TGTGCCAGCAGTTTGCCCGGGCGTAGGTTGGGTGGCTACACCTTC	CASSLPGRRLGGYTF
.	TRBV6-1	TRBJ1-2	many	TGTGCCAGCAGTACCCGGACAGCACTGCGGGACTATGGCTACACCTTC	CASSTRTALRDYGYTF
TRBD1	TRBV28	TRBJ2-6	many	TGTGCCAGTTGGGACAGGCAATCCTCTGGGGCCAACGTCCTGACTTTC	CASWDRQSSGANVLTF
TRBD1	TRBV6-2/TRBV6-3	TRBJ1-1	.	TGTGCCAGCAGTTACCCGGGACAGGGAGGCGCTTTCTTT	CASSYPGQGGAFF
.	TRBV6-1	TRBJ2-2	many	TGTGCCAGCAGTGGGTTCGATCACGGGGAGCTGTTTTTT	CASSGFDHGELFF
.	TRBV28	TRBJ1-1	many	TGTGCCAGCAGTTTTCGTCAGGGTGGTGAAGCTTTCTTT	CASSFRQGGEAFF
.	TRBV28	TRBJ2-7	few	TGTGCCAGCACCCCGTGGGGGACCTACGAGCAGTACTTC	CASTPWGTYEQYF
TRBD1	TRBV20-1	TRBJ1-2	many	TGCAGTGCTAGGGGCAGGGGGGACTATGGCTACACCTTC	CSARGRGDYGYTF
.	TRBV7-9	TRBJ1-4	few	TGTGCCAGCAGCTATATTGGGACGGATGAAAAACTGTTTTTT	CASSYIGTDEKLFF
TRBD2	TRBV7-8	TRBJ2-5	many	TGTGCCAGCAGTTACGAAAGAGGGAGGGCCACAGAGACCCAGTACTTC	CASSYERGRATETQYF
.	TRBV6-2/TRBV6-3	TRBJ2-7	few	TGTGCCAGCATCTCAGGGCGGAGTTTATACGAGCAGTACTTC	CASISGRSLYEQYF
.	TRBV18	TRBJ1-5	.	TGTGCCAGCTCACCCCCGCCCGGCTCTGAGCCCCAGCATTTT	CASSPPPGSEPQHF
TRBD2	TRBV28	TRBJ2-4	many	TGTGCCAGCAGGGGCGGGAGAGCCAAAAACATTCAGTACTTC	CASRGGRAKNIQYF
TRBD2	TRBV9	TRBJ2-5	many	TGTGCCAGCAGCGTAGGGTTTCGGGGGACTAGCGGGAGGTTTGAGACCCAGTACTTC	CASSVGFRGTSGRFETQYF
TRBD2	TRBV3-1	TRBJ2-5	many	TGTGCCAGCAGCCAGAGCGGGGTCCAAGAGACCCAGTACTTC	CASSQSGVQETQYF
.	TRBV3-1	TRBJ2-7	.	TGTGCCAGCAGCCCCCTTCAGGGTGACCCTTACGAGCAGTACTTC	CASSPLQGDPYEQYF
TRBD2	TRBV20-1	TRBJ2-7	many	TGCAGTGCTAGAATCACTAGCGGTTCCTACGAGCAGTACTTC	CSARITSGSYEQYF
TRBD1	TRBV10-3	TRBJ2-7	many	TGTGCCATCAGTGGGACAGGGGACGAGCGGTACTTC	CAISGTGDERYF
.	TRBV20-1	TRBJ2-7	many	TGCAGTGCTAGAGATGGGCACGAGCAGTACTTC	CSARDGHEQYF
TRBD1	TRBV28	TRBJ1-1	many	TGTGCCAGCAGAGGACAGGGGGTTCGTTGGAACACTGAAGCTTTCTTT	CASRGQGVRWNTEAFF
.	TRBV6-5	TRBJ1-3	.	TGTGCCAGCAGTTACTCAGGGGGAACTGGAAACACCATATATTTT	CASSYSGGTGNTIYF
TRBD2	TRBV6-1	TRBJ2-7	.	TGTGCCAGCAGCTCCCAACGGGGGGGAAACGAGCAGTACTTC	CASSSQRGGNEQYF
TRBD1	TRBV3-1	TRBJ1-1	.	TGTGCCAGCAGCCAAAAGGGGGCAGGGAGGGGTAGGGCTGAAGCTTTCTTT	CASSQKGAGRGRAEAFF
.	TRBV2	TRBJ2-7	many	TGTGCCAGCAGTGAAGCGCTCCCGGGGCAGCTCTACGAGCAGTACTTC	CASSEALPGQLYEQYF
.	TRBV20-1	TRBJ2-7	few	TGCAGTGCTAGGTATAGGGGTTCCACCTACGAGCAGTACTTC	CSARYRGSTYEQYF
.	TRBV18	TRBJ2-5	many	TGTGCCAGCTCACCAGCTAGTAAAGAGACCCAGTACTTC	CASSPASKETQYF
.	TRBV10-3	TRBJ2-7	once	TGTGCCATCAGTCCGGGCCCCGATCAGCCTTACGAGCAGTACTTC	CAISPGPDQPYEQYF
.	TRBV11-2	TRBJ2-4	many	TGTGCCAGCAGCTTAGGGGCAGCAGCCAAAAACATTCAGTACTTC	CASSLGAAAKNIQYF